The 20 T cell receptor beta chains below were found in one sample sequenced in a study of blood T cell repertoires in COVID-19. Clones were sequenced by immunoSEQ multiplex PCR, and TCRdb holds only the in-frame ones, with some missing. The sample includes 120,000 to 150,000 clones, 80% seen only once; the top ten take over 10%. Sequenced sample: peripheral blood. These receptors all stem from a man aged 60 to 75 with active or convalescent COVID-19.

The genes are TRBV29-1 and TRBJ2-3; TRBD2 agrees at 11 bases. Germline CDR1 and CDR2: SQVTM and ANQGSEA. V shed 6 bases and J 8 bases; nucleotides not matched to a gene: 10. There are 14 residues in the CDR3. The CDR3 loop reads CSVGTSGPRGTQYF. CDR3 nucleotide sequence: TGCAGCGTGGGGACTAGCGGACCAAGGGGTACGCAGTATTTT.

This sequence joins TRBV6-4 and TRBJ1-6; D is uncertain. Trimming removed 5 bases from V and 5 bases from J, with 10 bases in between. CDR1 MRHNA and CDR2 SNTAGT come from the germline V gene. The CDR3 contains 14 residues. CDR3 nucleotide sequence: TGTGCCAGCAGTCGGGGTAGGGATAATTCACCCCTCCACTTT. It translates to CASSRGRDNSPLHF.

V usage is TRBV7-2 and J usage is TRBJ2-1, with 12 nucleotides matching TRBD2. In germline, CDR1 is SGHTA, CDR2 FQGNSA. The trim removed 5 bases at V and 10 bases at J, leaving 9 bases unmatched. The CDR3 loop spans 15 amino acids. CDR3 sequence reads: CASSPRTSGAREQFF. In DNA form, the CDR3 reads TGTGCCAGCAGCCCTCGGACTAGCGGGGCCAGGGAGCAGTTCTTC.

This chain links TRBV5-5 with TRBJ2-2; 11 bases agree with TRBD1. Germline V lookup: CDR1 SGHKS, CDR2 YYEKEE (reference sequence). CDR3 length: 16 amino acids. The V gene end was trimmed by 4 bases and the J gene end by 3 bases; junction bases not matched to a gene: 5. CDR3 region: CASSKGQGADTGELFF. The CDR3 nucleotides read TGTGCCAGCAGCAAAGGACAGGGGGCCGACACCGGGGAGCTGTTTTTT.

This chain links TRBV12-3 or TRBV12-4 with TRBJ2-1, with D unclear. The CDR3 spans 13 residues. Between the trimmed V and J ends, which lost 7 bases and 9 bases, there was a span of 16 bases. The CDR3 coding sequence is TGTGCCAGCACCCTTAGGTCGTGGAGTGAGCAGTTCTTC. Translated: CASTLRSWSEQFF.

The rearrangement links TRBV28 to TRBJ2-1, with 9 bases aligning to TRBD2. This CDR3 has 16 amino acids. From germline, CDR1 is MDHEN and CDR2 SYDVKM. The V gene end was trimmed by 3 bases and the J gene end by 0 bases; junction bases not matched to a gene: 3. The CDR3 loop reads CASSLYSGSSYNEQFF. The CDR3 nucleotides read TGTGCCAGCAGTTTGTATAGCGGGAGCTCCTACAATGAGCAGTTCTTC.

The chain employs TRBV21-1 and TRBJ1-5; the table gives TRBD1 as D, unverified against the DNA. TRBV21-1 is assigned pseudogene status. The CDR3 is made up of 16 amino acids. CDR3 nucleotide sequence: TGTGCCAGCAGCAATCCCACAGGGTTTAGAAATCAGCCCCAGCATTTT. This sequence encodes CASSNPTGFRNQPQHF.

A few counts support this clone. The chain links TRBV21-1 to TRBJ1-2; the table's D call, TRBD1, was not checked against the DNA. TRBV21-1 is termed a pseudogene. This CDR3 comprises 16 residues. CDR3: CASSKRVAGTPYGYTF. The CDR3 DNA sequence: TGTGCCAGCAGCAAAAGGGTAGCCGGGACACCCTATGGCTACACCTTC.

The rearrangement joins TRBV4-1 to TRBJ2-1; D is possibly TRBD2 (5 bases). In germline, CDR1 is MGHRA, CDR2 YSYEKL. The CDR3 spans 16 residues. The V gene lost 4 bases and the J gene lost 2 bases, with 15 bases spanning the gap. CDR3 protein: CASSPQTAGTYNEQFF. The CDR3 nucleotides read TGCGCCAGCAGCCCCCAGACGGCCGGGACCTACAATGAGCAGTTCTTC.

V usage is TRBV19 and J usage is TRBJ1-2, with 8 nucleotides matching TRBD1. V was clipped by 3 bases and J by 8 bases; unmatched bases: 11. The CDR3 contains 15 residues. The germline V gene encodes CDR1 LNHDA and CDR2 SQIVND (reference sequence). The DNA for the CDR3 is TGTGCCAGTAGTATCCTCTCGGACAGGGATGGGGGCTACACCTTC. This codes for CASSILSDRDGGYTF.

The chain uses TRBV30 and TRBJ2-1; D possibly corresponds to TRBD2 (6 bases). The V end lost 2 bases, the J end lost 7 bases, and 18 bases lay between the germline ends. This CDR3 has 15 amino acids. Germline CDR1 and CDR2: GTSNPN and SVGIG (reference sequence). CDR3 region: CAWSPLGRDGNEQFF. Written as DNA, the CDR3 is TGTGCCTGGAGTCCATTAGGGCGGGATGGGAATGAGCAGTTCTTC.

This chain links TRBV7-3 with TRBJ2-1, with 8 bases lining up with TRBD2. CDR1 SGHTA and CDR2 FQGTGA come from the germline V gene. The CDR3 length is 14 residues. The trim removed 4 bases at V and 8 bases at J, leaving 7 bases unmatched. Here the CDR3 DNA reads TGTGCCAGCAGCTCCCCCGGGGGGGCGCATGAGCAGTTCTTC. It specifies CASSSPGGAHEQFF.

This chain uses TRBV7-2 with TRBJ1-1; D remains unclear. The V gene lost 4 bases and the J gene lost 1 base, with 7 bases spanning the gap. CDR3 size: 13 residues. CDR1 is SGHTA and CDR2 is FQGNSA in the germline V gene. CDR3 sequence reads: CASSSGRNTEAFF. The CDR3 DNA reads as TGTGCCAGCAGCTCAGGCCGGAACACTGAAGCTTTCTTT.

The J gene is TRBJ2-1, the V gene TRBV5-4; TRBD2 matches 10 bases. The trim removed 4 bases at V and 7 bases at J, leaving 8 bases unmatched. This CDR3 spans 15 amino acids. Germline loops: CDR1 SGHNT, CDR2 YYREEE (reference sequence). CDR3 nucleotide sequence: TGTGCCAGCAGCACTCCCGGGACTAGCGTAAATGAGCAGTTCTTC. It is translated as CASSTPGTSVNEQFF.

The CDR3 sequence is CASSPGLAGGPDTDTQYF. CDR3 coding DNA: TGTGCCAGCAGCCCGGGACTAGCGGGAGGGCCCGACACAGATACGCAGTATTTT. V usage is TRBV11-3 and J usage is TRBJ2-3, with 16 nucleotides matching TRBD2. The J segment lost 2 bases and the V segment lost 5 bases, leaving 7 bases of the junction unmatched. The V gene's germline CDR1 is SGHNT and CDR2 YENEEA. This CDR3 has 18 residues.

The chain joins TRBV14 to TRBJ2-5; weak D call: TRBD1 (5 bases). This CDR3 is 15 amino acids long. Germline-derived CDR1 and CDR2 are SGHDN and FVKESK. The V and J ends lost 1 base and 4 bases respectively, with 13 bases between them. The CDR3 region is CASSQGIPTGETQYF. The DNA for the CDR3 is TGTGCCAGCAGCCAAGGAATCCCTACAGGAGAGACCCAGTACTTC.

The chain carries TRBV7-9 and TRBJ2-1, with 7 nucleotides matching TRBD1. V trimming: 1 base; J trimming: 6 bases; junction bases outside the gene matches: 3. CDR3 length equals 14 residues. Per the germline V gene, CDR1 is SEHNR and CDR2 is FQNEAQ (reference sequence). The CDR3 region is CASSLEGAANEQFF. The CDR3, as DNA: TGTGCCAGCAGCTTAGAGGGGGCCGCCAATGAGCAGTTCTTC.

The rearrangement links TRBV18 to TRBJ1-1, with 11 bases identical to TRBD1. The CDR3 consists of 17 residues. CDR1 and CDR2 (germline): KGHSH, LQKENI. V lost 3 bases, J lost 6 bases, and 12 bases stayed unmatched. CDR3 bases: TGTGCCAGCTCACCCGGGACAGGGGGTCTGATGAAGGCTGAAGCTTTCTTT. Translated: CASSPGTGGLMKAEAFF.

The chain combines TRBV7-3 with TRBJ1-2; 7 positions agree with TRBD1. CDR3 length equals 15 residues. Per germline, CDR1 SGHTA and CDR2 FQGTGA. The V and J ends lost 4 bases and 2 bases, in that order; junction bases with no gene match: 7. The CDR3 region is CASSSTGTANYGYTF. CDR3 nucleotide sequence: TGTGCCAGCAGCTCGACCGGGACAGCCAACTATGGCTACACCTTC.

In its sample, this clone was seen many times. The chain couples TRBV6-2 or TRBV6-3 to TRBJ2-2; D is ambiguous. The length of the CDR3 is 15 residues. V gave up 2 bases and J gave up 2 bases, with 9 bases separating them. CDR1 MNHEY and CDR2 SVGEGT come from the germline V gene. The DNA for the CDR3 is TGTGCCAGCAGTTACGGTTACTTTAACACCGGGGAGCTGTTTTTT. It translates to CASSYGYFNTGELFF.